The TCR beta chain described here comes from a study of blood T cell repertoires in COVID-19. On the study more broadly: COVID-19 samples, acute and convalescent, were from the United States, Italy and Spain. PBMCs, B-cell-depleted T cells, or T cells were the source of the cDNA or gDNA that made up the material.

As originally analysed: Reference gene primers were amplified, and this amplification served to estimate nucleated cell counts. Only in-frame clones appear in the TCRdb table, and some are missing; sequencing was by immunoSEQ multiplex PCR. The V and J calls and clone size come from that table; D and trimming were worked out from the DNA. The table lists 100,000 or so clones, over 75% of them singletons, with around a fifth in the top ten. The length of the CDR3 is 13 residues. Germline V gene data show CDR1 as SNHLY and CDR2 as FYNNEI. V was shortened by 4 bases and J by 6 bases, with 10 bases between the two germline ends.

This receptor was taken from a man aged 65 to 85 with active or convalescent COVID-19. The sequenced sample was peripheral blood. This chain uses TRBV2 with TRBJ2-1; perhaps TRBD2 as D (5 bases). The CDR3 DNA follows: TGTGCCAGCAGTGGAGGGCGGGCCAATGAGCAGTTCTTC. It specifies CASSGGRANEQFF.